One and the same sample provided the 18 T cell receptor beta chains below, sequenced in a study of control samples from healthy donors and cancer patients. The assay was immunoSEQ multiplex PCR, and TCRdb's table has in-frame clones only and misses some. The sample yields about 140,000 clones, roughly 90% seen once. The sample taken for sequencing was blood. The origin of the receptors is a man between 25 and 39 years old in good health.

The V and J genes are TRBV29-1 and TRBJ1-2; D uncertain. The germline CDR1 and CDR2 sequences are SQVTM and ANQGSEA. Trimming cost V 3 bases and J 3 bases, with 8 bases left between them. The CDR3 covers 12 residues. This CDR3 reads CSVDRGDYGYTF. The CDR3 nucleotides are TGCAGCGTTGATCGGGGTGACTATGGCTACACCTTC. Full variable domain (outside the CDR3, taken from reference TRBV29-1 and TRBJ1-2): SAVISQKPSRDICQRGTSLTIQCQVDSQVTMMFWYRQQPGQSLTLIATANQGSEATYESGFVIDKFPISRPNLTFSTLTVSNMSPEDSSIYLCSVDRGDYGYTFGSGTRLTVV.

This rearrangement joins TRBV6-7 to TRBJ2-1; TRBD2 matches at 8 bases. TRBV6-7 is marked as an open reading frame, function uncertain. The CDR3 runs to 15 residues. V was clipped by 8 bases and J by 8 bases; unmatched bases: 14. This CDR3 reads CASPSGGRNRDEQFF. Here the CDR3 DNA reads TGTGCCAGCCCCTCCGGCGGGAGGAATCGTGATGAGCAGTTCTTC.

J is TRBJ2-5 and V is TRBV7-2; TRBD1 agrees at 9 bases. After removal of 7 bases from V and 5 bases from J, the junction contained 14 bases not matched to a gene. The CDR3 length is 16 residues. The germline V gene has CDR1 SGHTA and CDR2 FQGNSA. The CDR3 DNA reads TGTGCCAGCACCCCCTTACTAGGACAGGGGCGGGAGACCCAGTACTTC. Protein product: CASTPLLGQGRETQYF.

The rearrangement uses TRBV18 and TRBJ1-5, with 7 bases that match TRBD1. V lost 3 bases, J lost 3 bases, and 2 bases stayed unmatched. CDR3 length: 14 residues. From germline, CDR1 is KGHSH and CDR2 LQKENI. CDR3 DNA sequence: TGTGCCAGCTCACCGACAGGGTACAATCAGCCCCAGCATTTT. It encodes CASSPTGYNQPQHF.

For the CDR3, the DNA is TGTGCCAGCGCAGGGGGATATGGCTACACCTTC. Translating gives CASAGGYGYTF. The chain has TRBV28 and TRBJ1-2; 7 bases fit TRBD1. V shed 8 bases and J 5 bases; nucleotides not matched to a gene: 2. This CDR3 is 11 amino acids long. The germline V gene has CDR1 MDHEN and CDR2 SYDVKM.

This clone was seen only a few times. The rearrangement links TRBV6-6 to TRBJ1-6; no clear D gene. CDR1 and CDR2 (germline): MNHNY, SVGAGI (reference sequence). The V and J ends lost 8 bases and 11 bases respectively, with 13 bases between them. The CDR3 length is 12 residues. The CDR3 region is CASGQRVPPLHF. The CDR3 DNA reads TGTGCCAGCGGCCAAAGGGTACCACCCCTCCACTTT.

The CDR3 loop is CASSLSSGVNEQFF. Here the CDR3 DNA reads TGTGCCAGCAGTTTATCGAGTGGTGTGAATGAGCAGTTCTTC. The V call is TRBV27, the J call TRBJ2-1; D is undetermined. Germline CDR1 MNHEY, CDR2 SMNVEV (reference sequence). This CDR3 is 14 amino acids long. V was trimmed by 0 bases and J by 7 bases, leaving 10 bases between them.

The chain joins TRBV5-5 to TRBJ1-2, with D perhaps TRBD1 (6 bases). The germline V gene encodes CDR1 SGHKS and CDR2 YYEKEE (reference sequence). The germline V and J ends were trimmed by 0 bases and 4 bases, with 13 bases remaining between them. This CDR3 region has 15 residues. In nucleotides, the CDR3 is TGTGCCAGCAGCTTGGGAAAGGGGGTTGGCTATGGCTACACCTTC. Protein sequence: CASSLGKGVGYGYTF.

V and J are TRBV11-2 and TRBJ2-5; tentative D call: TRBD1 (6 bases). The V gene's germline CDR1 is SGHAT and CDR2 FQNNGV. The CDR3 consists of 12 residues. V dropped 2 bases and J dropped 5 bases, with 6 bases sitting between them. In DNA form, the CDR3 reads TGTGCCAGCAGCTTACAGGGGGAGACCCAGTACTTC. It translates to CASSLQGETQYF.

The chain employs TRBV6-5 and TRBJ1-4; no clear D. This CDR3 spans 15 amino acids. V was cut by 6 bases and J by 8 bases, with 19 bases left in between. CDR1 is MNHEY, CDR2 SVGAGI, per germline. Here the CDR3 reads CASSRTARVSEKLFF. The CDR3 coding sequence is TGTGCCAGCAGCCGGACCGCCCGGGTTTCCGAAAAACTGTTTTTT.

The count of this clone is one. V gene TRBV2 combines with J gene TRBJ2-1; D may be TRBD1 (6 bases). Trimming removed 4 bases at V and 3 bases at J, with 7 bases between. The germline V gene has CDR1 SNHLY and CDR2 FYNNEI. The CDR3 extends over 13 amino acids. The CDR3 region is CASSGTDYNEQFF. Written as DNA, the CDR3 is TGTGCCAGCAGTGGGACAGACTACAATGAGCAGTTCTTC.

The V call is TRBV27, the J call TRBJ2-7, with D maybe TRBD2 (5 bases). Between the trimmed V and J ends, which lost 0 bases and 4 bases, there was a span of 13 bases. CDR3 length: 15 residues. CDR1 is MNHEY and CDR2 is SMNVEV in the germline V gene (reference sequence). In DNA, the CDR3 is TGTGCCAGCAGTTTATCCGCGGGCCCTGGATACGAGCAGTACTTC. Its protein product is CASSLSAGPGYEQYF.

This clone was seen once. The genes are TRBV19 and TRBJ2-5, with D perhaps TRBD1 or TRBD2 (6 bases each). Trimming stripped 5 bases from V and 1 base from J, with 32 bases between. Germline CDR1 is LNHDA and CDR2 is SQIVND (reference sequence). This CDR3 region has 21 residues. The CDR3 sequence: CASSPDRDFPRRGYPQETQYF. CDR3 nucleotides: TGTGCCAGTAGTCCTGACCGGGACTTCCCCCGCAGGGGCTATCCCCAAGAGACCCAGTACTTC.

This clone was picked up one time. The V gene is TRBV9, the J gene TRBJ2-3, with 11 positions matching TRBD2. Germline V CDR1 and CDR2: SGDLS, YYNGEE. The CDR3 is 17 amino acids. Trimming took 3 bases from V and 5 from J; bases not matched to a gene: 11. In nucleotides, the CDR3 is TGTGCCAGCAGCGCCCTTAGCGGGAGGGCCCGGGTAGATACGCAGTATTTT. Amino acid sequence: CASSALSGRARVDTQYF.

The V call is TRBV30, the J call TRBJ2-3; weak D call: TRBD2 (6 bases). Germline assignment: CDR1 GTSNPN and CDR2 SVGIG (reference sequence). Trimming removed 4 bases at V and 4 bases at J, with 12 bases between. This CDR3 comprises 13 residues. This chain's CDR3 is CAWKLAGADTQYF. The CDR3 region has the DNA TGTGCCTGGAAACTAGCCGGAGCAGATACGCAGTATTTT.

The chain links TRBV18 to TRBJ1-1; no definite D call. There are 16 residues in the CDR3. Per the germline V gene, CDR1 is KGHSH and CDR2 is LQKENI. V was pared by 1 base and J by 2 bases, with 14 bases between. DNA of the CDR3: TGTGCCAGCTCACCACGGCCCGTTGAACCAAACACTGAAGCTTTCTTT. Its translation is CASSPRPVEPNTEAFF.

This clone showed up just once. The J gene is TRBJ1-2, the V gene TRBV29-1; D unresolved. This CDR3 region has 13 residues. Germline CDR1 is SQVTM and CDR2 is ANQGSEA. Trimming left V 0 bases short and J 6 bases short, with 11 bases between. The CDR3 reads CSVEDPVGNGYTF. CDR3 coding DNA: TGCAGCGTTGAAGACCCTGTTGGGAATGGCTACACCTTC. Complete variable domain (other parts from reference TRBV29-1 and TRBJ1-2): SAVISQKPSRDICQRGTSLTIQCQVDSQVTMMFWYRQQPGQSLTLIATANQGSEATYESGFVIDKFPISRPNLTFSTLTVSNMSPEDSSIYLCSVEDPVGNGYTFGSGTRLTVV.

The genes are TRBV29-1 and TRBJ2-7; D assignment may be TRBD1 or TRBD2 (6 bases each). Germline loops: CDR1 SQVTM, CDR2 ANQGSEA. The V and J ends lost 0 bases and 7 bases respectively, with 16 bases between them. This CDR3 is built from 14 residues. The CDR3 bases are TGCAGCGTTGAAGATGACTGGGGGGCTAAGGAGCAGTACTTC. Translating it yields CSVEDDWGAKEQYF.